The rows below give T cell receptor beta chains drawn from one sample of a study of control samples from healthy donors and cancer patients. Here immunoSEQ multiplex PCR was the method, and the copy in TCRdb shows in-frame clones only, minus some. The sample shows approximately 170,000 clones, roughly 92% of them seen only once. Sequenced sample: blood. The receptors shown here come from a man aged 25-45 years in good health. The CDR3 runs from the conserved cysteine through the conserved F or W. D genes are given only for firm matches. Clone size is stated in some rows and not others, as once, few, many or a class when expanded.

TRBJ1-5,TRBV6-5,.,14,TRBD1,TGTGCCAGCAAGCGGACAGGGGGTAATCAGCCCCAGCATTTT,CASKRTGGNQPQHF
TRBJ1-1,TRBV10-3,.,14,.,TGTGCCATCAGTGAAACGGGGGGATTCACTGAAGCTTTCTTT,CAISETGGFTEAFF
TRBJ1-3,TRBV9,.,18,.,TGTGCCAGCAGCGTAGCCCCTCCAGGGGCGCATTCTGGAAACACCATATATTTT,CASSVAPPGAHSGNTIYF
TRBJ1-4,TRBV5-1,.,14,.,TGCGCCAGCAGCTTGAGGACAACTAATGAAAAACTGTTTTTT,CASSLRTTNEKLFF
TRBJ2-4,TRBV30,.,16,TRBD2,TGTGCCTGGAAGCGCCGGGGGGGGCCGAGCAAAAACATTCAGTACTTC,CAWKRRGGPSKNIQYF
TRBJ1-1,TRBV5-6,.,14,.,TGTGCCAGCAGTATCCGGGCTTGGAACACTGAAGCTTTCTTT,CASSIRAWNTEAFF
TRBJ2-5,TRBV7-9,.,14,TRBD1,TGTGCCAGCAGCCATACAGGGGGTCGAGAGACCCAGTACTTC,CASSHTGGRETQYF
TRBJ2-5,TRBV12-3/TRBV12-4,.,13,.,TGTGCCAGCGGGAAAAAAGGACAAGAGACCCAGTACTTC,CASGKKGQETQYF
TRBJ1-1,TRBV27,.,12,.,TGTGCCAGCAGTTCGAGGAACACTGAAGCTTTCTTT,CASSSRNTEAFF
TRBJ2-3,TRBV11-2,.,15,TRBD2,TGTGCCAGCAGCTTAGAACTAGCGGGGGGAGATACGCAGTATTTT,CASSLELAGGDTQYF
TRBJ1-1,TRBV19,.,12,.,TGTGCCAGTAGTATCGGACCCGACAGAACTTTCTTT,CASSIGPDRTFF
TRBJ2-1,TRBV11-2,.,15,.,TGTGCCAGCAGCTTAGTTACAGGGTTTGGGAATGAGCAGTTCTTC,CASSLVTGFGNEQFF
TRBJ1-3,TRBV6-1,.,15,.,TGTGCCAGCAGTGAAGCGGGTGGGTCCGGAAACACCATATATTTT,CASSEAGGSGNTIYF
TRBJ2-1,TRBV12-3/TRBV12-4,once,13,TRBD1,TGTGCCAGCAGTGCGCAGGGGGCATGGCTGCAGTTCTTC,CASSAQGAWLQFF
TRBJ2-6,TRBV4-3,.,18,TRBD1,TGCGCCAGCAGCCAAGCGGACAGGGGGCGCCGTGGGGCCAACGTCCTGACTTTC,CASSQADRGRRGANVLTF
TRBJ2-5,TRBV7-3,.,16,TRBD2,TGTGCCAGCAGCTTGGGGTCGGGACTAGCGGAAGAGACCCAGTACTTC,CASSLGSGLAEETQYF
TRBJ1-2,TRBV6-1,.,12,.,TGTGCCAGCAGTGAAGAGGGGTATGGCTACACCTTC,CASSEEGYGYTF
TRBJ2-2,TRBV5-1,.,16,TRBD1,TGCGCCAGCAGCTTACCGGGACAGGGGAACACCGGGGAGCTGTTTTTT,CASSLPGQGNTGELFF
TRBJ2-5,TRBV11-2,.,16,TRBD2,TGTGCCAGCAGCTTAGTGTCTAGCGGGGGCCAAGAGACCCAGTACTTC,CASSLVSSGGQETQYF
TRBJ1-1,TRBV5-1,.,13,.,TGCGCCAGCAGCCACCCGTCGGGGACTGAAGCTTTCTTT,CASSHPSGTEAFF
TRBJ2-3,TRBV6-5,.,16,.,TGTGCCAGCAGTTACGACCCCCAGGGGAGCACAGATACGCAGTATTTT,CASSYDPQGSTDTQYF
TRBJ1-2,TRBV20-1,.,11,TRBD1,TGCAGGGCCGGGACAGACTATGGCTACACCTTC,CRAGTDYGYTF
TRBJ2-2,TRBV12-5,.,15,TRBD1,TGTGCTAGTGGTTTGGTTGGACAGGGTTCCGGGGAGCTGTTTTTT,CASGLVGQGSGELFF
TRBJ2-3,TRBV20-1,.,11,.,TGCAGTGCCCTTAGCGCAGATACGCAGTATTTT,CSALSADTQYF
TRBJ2-7,TRBV5-4,once,13,TRBD1,TGTGCCAGCAGCCCGGTCGGGACAGGGGGCTTCTACTTC,CASSPVGTGGFYF
TRBJ2-6,TRBV18,.,21,.,TGTGCCAGCTCAGCCGTCCCAGGGGCTCACACCGCGAGCTCTGGGGCCAACGTCCTGACTTTC,CASSAVPGAHTASSGANVLTF
TRBJ2-7,TRBV19,.,14,.,TGTGCCAGTAGTGTGGACAGCAATTACTACGAGCAGTACTTC,CASSVDSNYYEQYF
TRBJ1-5,TRBV2,.,16,.,TGTGCCAGCAGTGCTAGGCAGGGAAAAAGCAATCAGCCCCAGCATTTT,CASSARQGKSNQPQHF
TRBJ2-3,TRBV11-2,.,16,.,TGTGCCAGCAGCTTATCCCCCACAGGCACAACAGATACGCAGTATTTT,CASSLSPTGTTDTQYF
TRBJ2-1,TRBV9,.,15,.,TGTGCCAGCAGCGTATCCTGGGGTTTATACAATGAGCAGTTCTTC,CASSVSWGLYNEQFF
TRBJ2-1,TRBV18,.,15,TRBD2,TGTGCCAGCTCACGGGTAGCGGGAACTGACAATGAGCAGTTCTTC,CASSRVAGTDNEQFF
TRBJ1-5,TRBV2,few,14,.,TGTGCCAGCAGTCGCACTGACTCGGGCCAGCCCCAGCATTTT,CASSRTDSGQPQHF
TRBJ1-4,TRBV3-1/TRBV3-2,.,15,TRBD1,TGTGCCAGCAGCCCCTCCGGGACAGGGTTTGAAAAACTGTTTTTT,CASSPSGTGFEKLFF
TRBJ2-3,TRBV7-2,.,13,.,TGTGCCAGCAGCTTAGCTAGCACAGATACGCAGTATTTT,CASSLASTDTQYF
TRBJ1-1,TRBV27,.,14,.,TGTGCCAGCAGTTTAAGTCACCTGAACACTGAAGCTTTCTTT,CASSLSHLNTEAFF
TRBJ1-4,TRBV27,.,14,.,TGTGCCAGCAGTTTCCGGGGAGATGATGAAAAACTGTTTTTT,CASSFRGDDEKLFF
TRBJ2-7,TRBV10-3,.,11,TRBD2,TGTGCCATCAGTGATAGCGGGGAGCAGTACTTC,CAISDSGEQYF
TRBJ1-4,TRBV19,.,14,.,TGTGCCAGTAGTATACCTGGGGCGAATGAAAAACTGTTTTTT,CASSIPGANEKLFF
TRBJ1-1,TRBV5-1,.,14,.,TGCGCCAGCAGCCGTTCAGGGCAAAACACTGAAGCTTTCTTT,CASSRSGQNTEAFF
TRBJ2-5,TRBV6-6,.,14,.,TGTGCCAGCAGTTATGGTACGCGATTAGAGACCCAGTACTTC,CASSYGTRLETQYF
TRBJ1-2,TRBV6-2/TRBV6-3,.,13,.,TGTGCCAGCAGTTACGTCGACGGCTATGGCTACACCTTC,CASSYVDGYGYTF
TRBJ1-1,TRBV10-3,few,12,.,TGTGCCATCAGTGAAAGGCCTCCTGAAGCTTTCTTT,CAISERPPEAFF
TRBJ2-3,TRBV19,.,13,.,TGTGCCAGTAGTCTTGGTAGCACAGATACGCAGTATTTT,CASSLGSTDTQYF
TRBJ2-5,TRBV4-2,.,17,TRBD2,TGTGCCAGCAGCTCCCGGGGGGGCTGGGGATTACTAGAGACCCAGTACTTC,CASSSRGGWGLLETQYF
TRBJ1-1,TRBV29-1,few,11,.,TGCAGCGTCTGGGGCGGTATTGAAGCTTTCTTT,CSVWGGIEAFF
TRBJ2-3,TRBV5-1,.,15,.,TGCGCCAGCAGCCTTGGAAGGTCGGGCACAGATACGCAGTATTTT,CASSLGRSGTDTQYF
TRBJ2-5,TRBV14,.,14,.,TGTGCCAGCAGCCAAGACAGGGGAGGAGGGACCCAGTACTTC,CASSQDRGGGTQYF
TRBJ2-3,TRBV4-1,.,18,.,TGCGCCAGCAGCCAAGACGCGAGGGGACGGGGAAACACAGATACGCAGTATTTT,CASSQDARGRGNTDTQYF
TRBJ2-1,TRBV6-2/TRBV6-3,.,14,TRBD1,TGTGCCAGCAGTCCCCTCGGGACAGTCGACGAGCAGTTCTTC,CASSPLGTVDEQFF
TRBJ2-2,TRBV28,.,16,TRBD1,TGTGCCAGCAGCCCTAGTCGACAGGGGGGAACCGGGGAGCTGTTTTTT,CASSPSRQGGTGELFF
TRBJ1-5,TRBV19,once,15,TRBD1,TGTGCCAGTAGTAGGCCACAGGGGTGGCATCAGCCCCAGCATTTT,CASSRPQGWHQPQHF
TRBJ2-7,TRBV5-8,.,13,.,TGTGCCAGCAGCTTGTTTGTCTCCGGCGAGCAGTACTTC,CASSLFVSGEQYF
TRBJ1-2,TRBV10-3,.,16,TRBD1,TGTGCCATCAGTGAGGTGGCAGGGGGGAGTGTCTATGGCTACACCTTC,CAISEVAGGSVYGYTF
TRBJ2-6,TRBV9,.,15,TRBD1,TGTGCCAGCAGCGTAGGAGGGGGCGGGGCCAACGTCCTGACTTTC,CASSVGGGGANVLTF